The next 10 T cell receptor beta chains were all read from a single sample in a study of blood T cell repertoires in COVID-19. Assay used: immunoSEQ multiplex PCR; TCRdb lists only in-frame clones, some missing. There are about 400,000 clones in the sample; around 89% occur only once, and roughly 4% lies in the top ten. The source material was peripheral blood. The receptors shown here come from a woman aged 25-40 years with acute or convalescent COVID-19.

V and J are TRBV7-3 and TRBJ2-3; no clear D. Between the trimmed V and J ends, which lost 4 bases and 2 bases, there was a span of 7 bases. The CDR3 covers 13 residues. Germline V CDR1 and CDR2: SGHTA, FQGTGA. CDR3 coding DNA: TGTGCCAGCAGCTCGACTTACACAGATACGCAGTATTTT. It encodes CASSSTYTDTQYF.

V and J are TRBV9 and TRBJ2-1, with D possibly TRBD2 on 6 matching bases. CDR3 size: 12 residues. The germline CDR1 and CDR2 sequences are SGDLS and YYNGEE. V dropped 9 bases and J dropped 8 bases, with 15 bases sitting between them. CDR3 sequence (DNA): TGTGCCACCGCCGGCGGGGCCGATGAGCAGTTCTTC. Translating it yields CATAGGADEQFF.

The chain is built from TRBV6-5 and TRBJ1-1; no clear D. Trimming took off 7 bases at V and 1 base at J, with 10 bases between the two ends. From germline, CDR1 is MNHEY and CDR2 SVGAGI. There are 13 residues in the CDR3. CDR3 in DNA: TGTGCCAGCAACGCACAACGGAACACTGAAGCTTTCTTT. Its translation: CASNAQRNTEAFF.

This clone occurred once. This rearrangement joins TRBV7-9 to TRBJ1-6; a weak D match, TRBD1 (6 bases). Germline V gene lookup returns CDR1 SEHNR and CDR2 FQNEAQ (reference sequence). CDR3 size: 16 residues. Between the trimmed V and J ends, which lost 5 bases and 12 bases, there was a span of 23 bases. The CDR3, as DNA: TGTGCCAGCAGCGCCTCAACAGGGTCTGGCGGTAGACCCCTCCACTTT. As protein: CASSASTGSGGRPLHF.

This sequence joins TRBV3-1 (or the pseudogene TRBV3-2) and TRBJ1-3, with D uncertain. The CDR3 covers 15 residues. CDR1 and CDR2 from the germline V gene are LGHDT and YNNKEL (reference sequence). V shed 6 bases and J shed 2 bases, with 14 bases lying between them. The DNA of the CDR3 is TGTGCCAGCAGTAGCCTCCGAGGGACTGGAAACACCATATATTTT. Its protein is CASSSLRGTGNTIYF.

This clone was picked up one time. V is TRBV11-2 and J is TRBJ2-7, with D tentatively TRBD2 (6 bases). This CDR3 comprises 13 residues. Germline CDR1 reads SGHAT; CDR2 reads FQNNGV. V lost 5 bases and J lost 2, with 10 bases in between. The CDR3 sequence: CASSRGLTYEQYF. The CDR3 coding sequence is TGTGCCAGCAGCAGGGGACTTACCTACGAGCAGTACTTC.

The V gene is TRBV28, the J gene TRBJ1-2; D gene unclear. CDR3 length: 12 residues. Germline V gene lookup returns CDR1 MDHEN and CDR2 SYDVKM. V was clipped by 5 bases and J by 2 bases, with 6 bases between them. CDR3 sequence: CASSRVNYGYTF. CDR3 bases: TGTGCCAGCAGTCGGGTAAACTATGGCTACACCTTC.

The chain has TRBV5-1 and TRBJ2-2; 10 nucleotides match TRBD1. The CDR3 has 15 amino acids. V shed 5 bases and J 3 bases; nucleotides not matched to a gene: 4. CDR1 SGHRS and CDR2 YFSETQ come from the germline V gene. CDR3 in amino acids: CASRAGTGDTGELFF. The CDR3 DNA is TGCGCCAGCAGGGCCGGGACAGGGGACACCGGGGAGCTGTTTTTT. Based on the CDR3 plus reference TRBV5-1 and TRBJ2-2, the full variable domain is KAGVTQTPRYLIKTRGQQVTLSCSPISGHRSVSWYQQTPGQGLQFLFEYFSETQRNKGNFPGRFSGRQFSNSRSEMNVSTLELGDSALYLCASRAGTGDTGELFFGEGSRLTVL.

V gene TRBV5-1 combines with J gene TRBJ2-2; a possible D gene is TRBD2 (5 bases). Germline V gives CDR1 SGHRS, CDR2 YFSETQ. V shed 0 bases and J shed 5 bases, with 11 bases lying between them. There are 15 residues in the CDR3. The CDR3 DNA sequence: TGCGCCAGCAGCTTGGGAGGGTCGGAAACCGGGGAGCTGTTTTTT. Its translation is CASSLGGSETGELFF.

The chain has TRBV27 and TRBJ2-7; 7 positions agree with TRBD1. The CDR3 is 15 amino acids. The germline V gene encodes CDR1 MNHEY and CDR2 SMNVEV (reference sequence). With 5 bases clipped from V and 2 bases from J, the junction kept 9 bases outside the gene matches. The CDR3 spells CASSPSAGTAYEQYF. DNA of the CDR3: TGTGCCAGCAGTCCAAGCGCCGGGACAGCCTACGAGCAGTACTTC.